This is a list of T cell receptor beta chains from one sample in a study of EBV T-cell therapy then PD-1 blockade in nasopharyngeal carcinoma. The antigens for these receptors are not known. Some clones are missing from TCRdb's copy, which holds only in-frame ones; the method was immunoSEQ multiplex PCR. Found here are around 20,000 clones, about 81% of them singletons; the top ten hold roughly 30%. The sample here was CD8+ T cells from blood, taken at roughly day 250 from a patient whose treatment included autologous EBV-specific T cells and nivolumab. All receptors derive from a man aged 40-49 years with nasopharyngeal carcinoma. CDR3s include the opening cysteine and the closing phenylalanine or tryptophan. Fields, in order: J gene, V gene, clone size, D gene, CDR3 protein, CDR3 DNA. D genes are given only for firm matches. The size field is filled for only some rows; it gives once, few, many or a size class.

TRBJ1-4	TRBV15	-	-	CATSRDSTGYEEKLFF	TGTGCCACCAGCAGAGACTCCACAGGATACGAAGAAAAACTGTTTTTT
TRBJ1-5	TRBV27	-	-	CASGETYSNQPQHF	TGTGCCAGCGGGGAGACGTATAGCAATCAGCCCCAGCATTTT
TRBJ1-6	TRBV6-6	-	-	CASSPQSSGLNSPLHF	TGTGCCAGCAGTCCCCAATCTTCAGGGTTAAATTCACCCCTCCACTTT
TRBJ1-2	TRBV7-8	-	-	CASSFLYGYTF	TGTGCCAGCAGCTTTTTATATGGCTACACCTTC
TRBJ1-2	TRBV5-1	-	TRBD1	CASSPWTGNGYTF	TGCGCCAGCAGCCCCTGGACAGGGAACGGCTACACCTTC
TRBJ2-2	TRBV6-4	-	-	CASSEENTGELFF	TGTGCCAGCAGTGAAGAGAACACCGGGGAGCTGTTTTTT
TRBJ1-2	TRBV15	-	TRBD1	CATSSGRGLLHYGYTF	TGTGCCACCAGCAGCGGCAGGGGGCTGCTCCACTATGGCTACACCTTC
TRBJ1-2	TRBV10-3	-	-	CAISESAHGFWYGYTF	TGTGCCATCAGTGAGTCGGCGCATGGATTTTGGTATGGCTACACCTTC
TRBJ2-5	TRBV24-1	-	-	CATSDQSPLSETQYF	TGTGCCACCAGTGATCAGTCCCCCCTAAGTGAGACCCAGTACTTC
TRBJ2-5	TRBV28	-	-	CASTFRGRRLQETQYF	TGTGCCAGCACATTTAGGGGTCGACGGCTCCAAGAGACCCAGTACTTC
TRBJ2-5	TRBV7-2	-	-	CASSLARPETQYF	TGTGCCAGCAGCTTAGCCAGGCCGGAGACCCAGTACTTC
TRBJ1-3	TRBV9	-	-	CASSSGSGGNTIYF	TGTGCCAGCAGCTCAGGGTCGGGAGGAAACACCATATATTTT
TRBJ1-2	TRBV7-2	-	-	CASSLSGSNYGYTF	TGTGCCAGCAGCCTCAGTGGGAGTAACTATGGCTACACCTTC
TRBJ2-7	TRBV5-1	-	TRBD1	CASSFDRGYEQYF	TGCGCCAGCAGCTTCGACAGGGGTTACGAGCAGTACTTC
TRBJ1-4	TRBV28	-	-	CASSSLTEPELFF	TGTGCCAGCAGTTCCTTGACCGAGCCTGAACTGTTTTTT
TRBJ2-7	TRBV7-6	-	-	CASSLDPGNTYEQYF	TGTGCCAGCAGCTTGGACCCAGGGAATACTTACGAGCAGTACTTC
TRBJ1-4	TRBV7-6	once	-	CASSSVGQNEKLFF	TGTGCCAGCAGCTCGGTCGGGCAGAATGAAAAACTGTTTTTT